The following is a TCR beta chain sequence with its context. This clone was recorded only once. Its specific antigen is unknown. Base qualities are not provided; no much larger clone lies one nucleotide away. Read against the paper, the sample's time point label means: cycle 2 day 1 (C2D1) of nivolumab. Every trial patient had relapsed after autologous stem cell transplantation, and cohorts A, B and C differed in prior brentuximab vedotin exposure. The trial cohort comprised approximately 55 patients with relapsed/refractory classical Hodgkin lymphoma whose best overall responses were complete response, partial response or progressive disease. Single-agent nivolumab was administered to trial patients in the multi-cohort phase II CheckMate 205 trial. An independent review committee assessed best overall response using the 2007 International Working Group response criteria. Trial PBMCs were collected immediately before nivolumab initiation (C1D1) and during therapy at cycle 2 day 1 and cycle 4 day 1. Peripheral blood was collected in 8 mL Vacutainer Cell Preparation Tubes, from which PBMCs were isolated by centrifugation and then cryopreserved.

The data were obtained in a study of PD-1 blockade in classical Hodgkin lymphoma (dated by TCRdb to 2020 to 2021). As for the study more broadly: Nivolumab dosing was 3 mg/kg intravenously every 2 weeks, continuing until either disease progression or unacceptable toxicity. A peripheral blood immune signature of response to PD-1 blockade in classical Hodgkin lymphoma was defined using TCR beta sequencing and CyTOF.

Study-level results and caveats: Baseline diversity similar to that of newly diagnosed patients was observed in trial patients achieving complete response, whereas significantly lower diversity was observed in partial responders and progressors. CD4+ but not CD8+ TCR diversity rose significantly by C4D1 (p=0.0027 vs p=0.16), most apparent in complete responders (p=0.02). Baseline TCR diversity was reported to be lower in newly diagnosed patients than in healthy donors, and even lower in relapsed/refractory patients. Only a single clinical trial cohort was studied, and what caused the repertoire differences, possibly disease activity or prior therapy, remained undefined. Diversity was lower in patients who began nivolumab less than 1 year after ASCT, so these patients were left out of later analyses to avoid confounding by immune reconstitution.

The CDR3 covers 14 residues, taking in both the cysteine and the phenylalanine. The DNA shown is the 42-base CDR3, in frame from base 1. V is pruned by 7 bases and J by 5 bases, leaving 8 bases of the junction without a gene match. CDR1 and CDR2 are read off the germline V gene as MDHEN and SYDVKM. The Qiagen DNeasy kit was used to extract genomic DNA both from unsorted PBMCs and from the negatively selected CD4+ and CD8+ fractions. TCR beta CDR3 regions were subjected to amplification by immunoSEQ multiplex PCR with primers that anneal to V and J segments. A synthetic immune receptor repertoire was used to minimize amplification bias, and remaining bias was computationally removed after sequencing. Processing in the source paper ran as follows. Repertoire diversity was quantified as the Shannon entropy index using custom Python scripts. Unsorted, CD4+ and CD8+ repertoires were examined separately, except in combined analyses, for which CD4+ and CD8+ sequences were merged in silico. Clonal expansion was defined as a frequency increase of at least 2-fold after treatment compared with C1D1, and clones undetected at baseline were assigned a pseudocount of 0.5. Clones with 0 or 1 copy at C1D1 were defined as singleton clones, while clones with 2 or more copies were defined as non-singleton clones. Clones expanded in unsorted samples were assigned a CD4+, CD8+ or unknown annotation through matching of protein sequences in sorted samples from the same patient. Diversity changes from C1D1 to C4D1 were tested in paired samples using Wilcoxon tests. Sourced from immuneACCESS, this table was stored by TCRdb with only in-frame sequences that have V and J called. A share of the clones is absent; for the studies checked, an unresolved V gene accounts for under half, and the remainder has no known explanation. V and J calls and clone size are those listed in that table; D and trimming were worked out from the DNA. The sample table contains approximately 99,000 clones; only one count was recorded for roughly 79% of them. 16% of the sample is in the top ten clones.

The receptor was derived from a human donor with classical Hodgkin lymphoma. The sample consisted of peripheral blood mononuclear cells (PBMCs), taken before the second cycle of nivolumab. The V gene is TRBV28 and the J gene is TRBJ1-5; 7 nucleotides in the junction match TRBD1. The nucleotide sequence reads TGTGCCAGCATTAGAGACAGGGTAGATCAGCCCCAGCATTTT. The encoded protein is CASIRDRVDQPQHF. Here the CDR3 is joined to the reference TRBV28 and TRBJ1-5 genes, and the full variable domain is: DVKVTQSSRYLVKRTGEKVFLECVQDMDHENMFWYRQDPGLGLRLIYFSYDVKMKEKGDIPEGYSVSREKKERFSLILESASTNQTSMYLCASIRDRVDQPQHFGDGTRLSIL.